This is a list of T cell receptor beta chains from one sample in a study of cytomegalovirus exposure and HLA in healthy donors. Here immunoSEQ multiplex PCR was the method, and the copy in TCRdb shows in-frame clones only, minus some. The repertoire holds 100,000 to 150,000 clones, with about 76% as singletons. The sample consisted of PBMCs. The receptors originated from a man aged 18 to 35 in good health and CMV-seronegative. Each CDR3 is given with its conserved first and last residue. A D gene is named only where the DNA matches it firmly. Where a row states a size, it is once, few, many or the class of an expanded clone; other rows omit it.

TRBD1 | TRBJ2-1 | . | TRBV14 | 14 | CASSRRQGSHEQFF | TGTGCCAGCAGCCGACGACAGGGTTCGCATGAGCAGTTCTTC
. | TRBJ1-5 | . | TRBV29-1 | 14 | CSVGVAGDDQPQHF | TGCAGCGTTGGCGTGGCAGGGGATGATCAGCCCCAGCATTTT
. | TRBJ1-4 | . | TRBV4-3 | 16 | CASSLAKGLTNEKLFF | TGCGCCAGCAGCCTAGCGAAGGGTCTAACTAATGAAAAACTGTTTTTT
. | TRBJ1-5 | . | TRBV5-3 | 16 | CARSLRIRVLNQPQHF | TGTGCCAGAAGCTTAAGGATCAGGGTCCTCAATCAGCCCCAGCATTTT
TRBD1 | TRBJ1-1 | . | TRBV4-3 | 15 | CASSQDTGGDTEAFF | TGCGCCAGCAGCCAAGACACAGGGGGTGACACTGAAGCTTTCTTT
. | TRBJ1-5 | many | TRBV5-1 | 13 | CASSPGAREPQHF | TGCGCCAGCAGTCCAGGGGCAAGGGAGCCCCAGCATTTT
TRBD2 | TRBJ2-5 | once | TRBV4-2 | 15 | CASSPAGTSEETQYF | TGTGCCAGCAGCCCCGCCGGGACTAGCGAAGAGACCCAGTACTTC
TRBD1 | TRBJ1-2 | few | TRBV30 | 15 | CAWTPGTANNYGYTF | TGTGCCTGGACCCCCGGGACAGCAAATAACTATGGCTACACCTTC
TRBD2 | TRBJ2-2 | once | TRBV10-2 | 17 | CASSRTSGGAGAGELFF | TGCGCCAGCAGCCGGACTAGCGGGGGGGCAGGTGCCGGGGAGCTGTTTTTT
. | TRBJ1-2 | . | TRBV4-3 | 16 | CASSQDRRGAFYGYTF | TGCGCCAGCAGCCAAGATCGGAGGGGAGCCTTCTATGGCTACACCTTC
. | TRBJ1-4 | . | TRBV2 | 15 | CASSDSGSAATGLFF | TGTGCCAGCAGTGATTCGGGTTCTGCAGCCACAGGGCTGTTTTTT
. | TRBJ1-5 | . | TRBV15 | 15 | CATSRDPGFGQPQHF | TGTGCCACCAGCAGAGATCCCGGGTTCGGTCAGCCCCAGCATTTT
. | TRBJ2-7 | . | TRBV27 | 12 | CASREGLREQYF | TGTGCCAGCCGCGAGGGCCTTCGGGAGCAGTACTTC
. | TRBJ1-3 | . | TRBV27 | 14 | CASSLSFSGNTIYF | TGTGCCAGCAGTTTATCCTTCTCTGGAAACACCATATATTTT
. | TRBJ1-1 | few | TRBV5-5 | 15 | CASSLNRITNTEAFF | TGTGCCAGCAGCTTGAACAGGATAACAAACACTGAAGCTTTCTTT
TRBD1 | TRBJ1-2 | . | TRBV4-2 | 14 | CASSAAQGDHGYTF | TGTGCCAGCAGCGCCGCACAGGGGGACCATGGCTACACCTTC